This T cell receptor beta chain was identified in a study of early T cells in non-severe SARS-CoV-2 infection (dated by TCRdb to about 2021). In the study overall: Because TCR sequencing was done on bulk RNA from unsorted whole blood, the alpha and beta chains could not be paired.

Set within a cohort of healthcare workers in London, UK, this nested case-control study involved weekly PCR testing of nasopharyngeal swabs along with blood sampling. Healthcare workers were recruited during the week of the UK lockdown, between 23 and 31 March 2020, and followed weekly for up to roughly 15 weeks. Its CDR3 holds 13 amino acids, cysteine through phenylalanine. The entry retains the CDR3 DNA only, 39 bases that are in frame from base 1. V was cut back by 2 bases and J by 4 bases, leaving a gap of 8 bases between them. Receptors were amplified or captured by 5' RACE. The sequencer listed for this sample is NextSeq 500. The TCR library protocol attached unique molecular identifiers to individual cDNA molecules to correct for sequencing error and PCR bias. Sequencing covered both TCR alpha and beta chains, and within each sample the abundances of alpha and beta sequences were tightly co-correlated. The study's processing was this. Decombinator V4 was used to annotate the V gene, J gene and CDR3 of the TCR sequences. Expanded TCRs were defined as changing significantly between any two time points under a Poisson model with p below 0.0001. Abundances of TCRs were expressed as counts per million after normalisation to the total number of TCRs sequenced in each sample. TRAV1-2 paired with TRAJ12, TRAJ20 or TRAJ33 defined MAIT TCRs, while TRAV10 paired with TRAJ18 defined iNKT TCRs. A search of VDJdb, accessed on 1 November 2021, was run for TCRs annotated to CMV, EBV and SARS-CoV-2, with TCRs annotated for multiple antigens excluded. TCRdb reworked the public reads: Q25 trimming with fastp, MiXCR clone assembly, productive beta chains retained. Each entry merges the rows of one CDR3 protein and shows their most common DNA and genes. These V and J calls are TCRdb output, not the study's own analysis. The sample table shows some 81,000 distinct CDR3 sequences, and about a sixth are seen once. Approximately 2.9% of the sample rests with the top ten.

What the work shows at the level of the full study, not this receptor alone: VDJdb matching was skewed toward anti-spike CD8 responses, so virus-specific expansions were likely underestimated and private and CD4 specificities were missed.

This clonotype was counted a few times. Its antigen target is currently unknown. No qualities accompany the bases; no much larger clone lies one base away. The receptor chain draws on TRBV12-3 or TRBV12-4 and TRBJ1-1; no D segment can be confidently identified. Material for sequencing was whole blood. This TCR came from an adult who was a healthcare worker with PCR-confirmed SARS-CoV-2 infection or an uninfected control (not recorded which). The CDR3 corresponds to CASSLIGSTEAFF. Read as DNA, the sequence is TGTGCCAGCAGTTTAATCGGATCCACTGAAGCTTTCTTT.